These T cell receptor beta chains were read from a single sample in a study of T-cell memory formation after mild COVID-19. From the 5' RACE reads, TCRdb called clonotypes with MiXCR, one entry per CDR3 protein. Among about 360,000 distinct CDR3 sequences listed, about an eighth were seen once. Sequencing was carried out using PBMCs or a T cell subset sorted from them (not recorded which). These receptors all come from a man younger than 30 who had mild COVID-19 (a few samples of this study predate the infection). Cell type and time point are not known. CDR3s include the opening cysteine and the closing phenylalanine or tryptophan. A D gene is named only where the DNA matches it firmly. For some rows the clone size is stated as once, few or many, or as a class when expanded; others skip it.

clone size	V gene	J gene	D gene	CDR3 protein	CDR3 DNA
few	TRBV7-2	TRBJ1-1	.	CASRSGSAATEAFF	TGTGCCAGCAGATCGGGGTCTGCGGCCACTGAAGCTTTCTTT
.	TRBV12-3/TRBV12-4	TRBJ1-2	TRBD1	CASSRKGAFRGYTF	TGTGCCAGCAGCCGGAAGGGGGCTTTTCGTGGCTACACCTTC
many	TRBV4-2	TRBJ2-1	.	CASRLDTYNEQFF	TGTGCCAGCAGACTCGATACATACAATGAGCAGTTCTTC
many	TRBV7-9	TRBJ2-3	.	CASSLSRGSSTDTQYF	TGTGCCAGCAGCTTATCTCGCGGATCCAGCACAGATACGCAGTATTTT
few	TRBV9	TRBJ2-3	.	CASTRSPADTQYF	TGTGCCAGCACTCGCAGCCCAGCAGATACGCAGTATTTT
.	TRBV12-3/TRBV12-4	TRBJ1-2	.	CASSLSNGYGYTF	TGTGCCAGCAGTTTAAGTAACGGATATGGCTACACCTTC
few	TRBV11-2	TRBJ2-3	.	CASSPLLAESTDTQYF	TGTGCCAGCAGCCCCCTACTCGCGGAGTCCACAGATACGCAGTATTTT
many	TRBV5-1	TRBJ2-4	.	CASSLATFRVAKNIQYF	TGCGCCAGCAGCTTGGCTACGTTCAGGGTGGCCAAAAACATTCAGTACTTC
.	TRBV7-2	TRBJ2-7	.	CASSYRTGEQYF	TGTGCCAGCAGCTATCGAACGGGCGAGCAGTACTTC
.	TRBV5-1	TRBJ2-1	.	CASSFMATYNEQFF	TGCGCCAGCAGCTTTATGGCAACGTACAATGAGCAGTTCTTC
.	TRBV7-9	TRBJ1-6	.	CASSLDPGGPHF	TGTGCCAGCAGCTTAGACCCGGGAGGGCCCCACTTT
.	TRBV3-1	TRBJ2-7	TRBD2	CASSQTGTSGSYEQYF	TGTGCCAGCAGCCAAACCGGGACTAGCGGGAGCTACGAGCAGTACTTC
.	TRBV3-2	TRBJ1-6	.	CASISTGIGNSPLHF	TGTGCCAGCATCTCGACAGGGATCGGTAATTCACCCCTCCACTTT
many	TRBV2	TRBJ1-1	.	CASSVAVQMNTEAFF	TGTGCCAGCAGTGTCGCAGTTCAGATGAACACTGAAGCTTTCTTT
few	TRBV4-1	TRBJ1-2	.	CASSNPDSRYGYTF	TGCGCCAGCAGCAACCCGGACAGTCGCTATGGCTACACCTTC
.	TRBV7-9	TRBJ1-6	.	CASSLTGINSPLHF	TGTGCCAGCAGCTTAACAGGGATTAATTCACCCCTCCACTTT
.	TRBV7-2	TRBJ2-5	.	CASSLRVSQETQYF	TGTGCCAGCAGCTTACGGGTTAGCCAAGAGACCCAGTACTTC
many	TRBV4-3	TRBJ1-5	.	CASSQVGGGNQPQHF	TGCGCCAGCAGCCAAGTAGGAGGGGGCAATCAGCCCCAGCATTTT
many	TRBV12-3/TRBV12-4	TRBJ2-3	.	CASSLQDTQYF	TGTGCCAGCAGCCTCCAAGATACGCAGTATTTT
few	TRBV5-6	TRBJ2-1	TRBD1	CASSWTGNNEQFF	TGTGCCAGCAGCTGGACAGGAAACAATGAGCAGTTCTTC
.	TRBV5-8	TRBJ2-2	TRBD2	CASSLTGGGNTGELFF	TGTGCCAGCAGTTTAACCGGCGGGGGAAACACCGGGGAGCTGTTTTTT
few	TRBV18	TRBJ1-2	.	CASSEAGYGYTF	TGTGCCAGCTCAGAAGCCGGCTATGGCTACACCTTC
many	TRBV3-1	TRBJ1-2	.	CASSQEGGYTF	TGTGCCAGCAGCCAAGAGGGTGGCTACACCTTC
few	TRBV19	TRBJ1-5	.	CASSDPYRSGQPQHF	TGTGCCAGTAGCGATCCATACCGGAGCGGGCAGCCCCAGCATTTT